This passage covers 27 T cell receptor beta chains from one sample sequenced in a study of blood T cell repertoires in COVID-19. Measured with immunoSEQ multiplex PCR; TCRdb has only the in-frame clones, and not every one. The sample yields roughly 38,000 clones, roughly 86% seen once. Sequencing was carried out using peripheral blood. All receptors come from a man in his 70s with acute or convalescent COVID-19.

The CDR3 DNA reads TGTGCCAGCAGCCAAGAGGGCGGTCGGGGGGGTGCTTTCTTT. This codes for CASSQEGGRGGAFF. The rearrangement uses TRBV14 and TRBJ1-1; TRBD1 is a possible D gene (5 bases). The CDR3 loop spans 14 amino acids. Germline V gene sequence: CDR1 SGHDN, CDR2 FVKESK. V was clipped by 0 bases and J by 11 bases, with 16 bases between them.

DNA for the CDR3: TGTGCCAGCAGCTTATCACTAGCGGGGGACCTGAACACCGGGGAGCTGTTTTTT. Amino acids: CASSLSLAGDLNTGELFF. This chain joins TRBV7-6 and TRBJ2-2, with TRBD2 matching over 11 bases. The CDR3 is 18 amino acids. CDR1 SGHVS and CDR2 FNYEAQ come from the germline V gene. Unmatched junction bases numbered 6, after V lost 2 bases and J lost 1 base. The full variable domain, in which reference TRBV7-6 and TRBJ2-2 provide the parts outside the CDR3, is GAGVSQSPRYKVTKRGQDVALRCDPISGHVSLYWYRQALGQGPEFLTYFNYEAQQDKSGLPNDRFSAERPEGSISTLTIQRTEQRDSAMYRCASSLSLAGDLNTGELFFGEGSRLTVL.

This rearrangement joins TRBV6-5 to TRBJ2-1; 7 bases line up with TRBD1. J lost 8 bases, V lost 5 bases, and 9 bases had no gene match. The CDR3 runs 14 residues. Germline loops: CDR1 MNHEY, CDR2 SVGAGI. CDR3 in amino acids: CASSRTGDLDEQFF. The CDR3, as DNA: TGTGCCAGCAGTAGAACAGGGGACCTCGATGAGCAGTTCTTC.

The chain links TRBV5-6 to TRBJ1-2; 8 bases are shared with TRBD1. The V segment lost 2 bases and the J segment 3 bases; nucleotides outside the gene matches: 3. Germline V gene sequence: CDR1 SGHDT, CDR2 YYEEEE. The CDR3 contains 14 residues. CDR3 nucleotide sequence: TGTGCCAGCAGCTTACAGGGGGGGTACTATGGCTACACCTTC. Its protein is CASSLQGGYYGYTF.

The gene calls are TRBV25-1 and TRBJ2-7, with TRBD1 identical over 10 bases. This CDR3 spans 14 amino acids. V dropped 4 bases and J dropped 2; count of bases not matched to a gene: 2. Germline CDR1 MGHDK, CDR2 SYGVNS. The CDR3 sequence: CASSVGTGAYEQYF. The CDR3 coding sequence is TGTGCCAGCAGTGTGGGGACAGGGGCCTACGAGCAGTACTTC.

V and J are TRBV6-5 and TRBJ1-1; D ambiguous. The CDR3 spans 13 residues. The V and J ends lost 2 bases and 2 bases respectively, with 6 bases between them. Germline V gives CDR1 MNHEY, CDR2 SVGAGI. The CDR3 DNA sequence: TGTGCCAGCAGTTACAGCGACAACACTGAAGCTTTCTTT. Amino acids: CASSYSDNTEAFF.

The rearrangement joins TRBV5-1 to TRBJ1-1; 7 nucleotides align to TRBD1. V was pared by 3 bases and J by 8 bases, with 7 bases of the junction left unmatched. CDR3 size: 13 residues. Germline V CDR1 and CDR2: SGHRS, YFSETQ. CDR3 nucleotide sequence: TGCGCCAGCAGCTCGAACCGGGACAGAGAAGCTTTCTTT. This gives the protein CASSSNRDREAFF.

The rearrangement links TRBV7-8 to TRBJ1-5; TRBD1 aligns across 9 bases. V lost 5 bases and J lost 11; bases outside the gene matches: 10. The CDR3 loop spans 14 amino acids. CDR1 is SGHVS and CDR2 is FQNEAQ in the germline V gene. CDR3 bases: TGTGCCAGCAGCAAGGGACAGGGCAGGGAAACCCAGCATTTT. Translated: CASSKGQGRETQHF.

This chain uses TRBV28 with TRBJ2-7; 10 bases are a match to TRBD1. Trimming cost V 5 bases and J 1 base; bases outside gene matches: 5. Germline V gene lookup returns CDR1 MDHEN and CDR2 SYDVKM. The CDR3 totals 15 residues. The CDR3, as DNA: TGTGCCAGCAGTCTTCCGGGACAGGGGTCCTACGAGCAGTACTTC. It translates to CASSLPGQGSYEQYF.

V gene TRBV5-1 combines with J gene TRBJ1-5; D is possibly TRBD1 (5 bases). The CDR3 runs 14 residues. Deletions cut 2 bases from V and 8 bases from J, with 14 bases between. Germline V gene sequence: CDR1 SGHRS, CDR2 YFSETQ. The CDR3 spells CASSFMGGSEPQHF. CDR3 bases: TGCGCCAGCAGCTTTATGGGGGGTAGTGAGCCCCAGCATTTT.

The chain is built from TRBV19 and TRBJ1-1; 7 nucleotides align to TRBD1. The CDR3 runs 16 residues. The germline CDR1 and CDR2 sequences are LNHDA and SQIVND (reference sequence). Trimming took 6 bases from V and 1 from J; bases not matched to a gene: 11. The CDR3 region has the DNA TGTGCCAGTAGGTCTACCGGGACAGCCCCGAACACTGAAGCTTTCTTT. It specifies CASRSTGTAPNTEAFF.

The chain joins TRBV13 to TRBJ1-2; D ambiguous. Germline V gives CDR1 PRHDT, CDR2 FYEKMQ (reference sequence). This CDR3 comprises 14 residues. V dropped 0 bases and J dropped 7 bases, with 12 bases sitting between them. The CDR3 here is CASSLGRQAGGYTF. The CDR3 DNA is TGTGCCAGCAGCTTAGGCCGCCAAGCAGGTGGCTACACCTTC.

The rearrangement links TRBV29-1 to TRBJ2-1; 9 bases map to TRBD2. Losses at the gene ends were 0 bases for V and 9 bases for J; bases not matched to a gene: 6. This CDR3 comprises 14 residues. Germline V gives CDR1 SQVTM, CDR2 ANQGSEA. DNA of the CDR3: TGCAGCGTTGAAGAACGCGGGAGGGCCCCTGAGCAGTTCTTC. It codes for CSVEERGRAPEQFF.

The chain links TRBV14 to TRBJ2-2; weak D call: TRBD2 (6 bases). Trimming took 4 bases from V and 8 from J, leaving 11 bases between them. The CDR3 length is 13 residues. Germline V gene sequence: CDR1 SGHDN, CDR2 FVKESK. The CDR3 loop reads CASSRLVSGELFF. CDR3 bases: TGTGCCAGCAGCCGACTAGTTTCAGGGGAGCTGTTTTTT.

The chain combines TRBV25-1 with TRBJ2-1; D possibly corresponds to TRBD2 (5 bases). Deletions cut 6 bases from V and 9 bases from J, with 21 bases between. The germline V gene encodes CDR1 MGHDK and CDR2 SYGVNS. The CDR3 loop spans 15 amino acids. The CDR3 sequence: CASRSKLVATPEQFF. CDR3 coding DNA: TGTGCCAGCAGATCGAAACTAGTAGCTACCCCTGAGCAGTTCTTC.

This chain connects TRBV7-2 to TRBJ2-1, with 11 bases fitting TRBD2. V lost 1 base to trimming and J lost 10 bases; unmatched junction nucleotides: 9. CDR1 is SGHTA and CDR2 is FQGNSA in the germline V gene. CDR3 length: 16 amino acids. CDR3 residues: CASSLVPTIAGGEQFF. In nucleotides, the CDR3 is TGTGCCAGCAGCTTAGTGCCCACTATAGCGGGAGGGGAGCAGTTCTTC.

J is TRBJ2-1 and V is TRBV21-1; TRBD2 is taken as the D call from the table, unchecked against the DNA. TRBV21-1 is assigned pseudogene status. The CDR3 extends over 11 amino acids. Here the CDR3 reads CASSKRGIEFF. Written as DNA, the CDR3 is TGTGCCAGCAGCAAGCGGGGGATTGAGTTCTTC.

This sequence joins TRBV25-1 and TRBJ2-3; tentatively, D is TRBD2 (6 bases). The CDR3 has 18 residues. CDR1 is MGHDK and CDR2 is SYGVNS in the germline V gene. Between the trimmed V and J ends, which lost 5 bases and 3 bases, there was a span of 24 bases. The CDR3 sequence is CASSPPHTYLGGTDTQYF. The CDR3, as DNA: TGTGCCAGCAGTCCCCCTCACACCTATTTAGGAGGGACAGATACGCAGTATTTT.

The chain recombines TRBV6-6 with TRBJ2-3, with TRBD1 as a possible D gene (7 bases). CDR1 and CDR2 (germline): MNHNY, SVGAGI (reference sequence). The CDR3 is made up of 13 amino acids. The V end was cut by 8 bases, the J end by 7 bases, with 16 bases between. The CDR3 region has the DNA TGTGCCAGCGGGGCGGAGGGGGCGTATACGCAGTATTTT. Encoded protein: CASGAEGAYTQYF.

CDR3 protein: CASSVRGLRNQPQHF. The CDR3 DNA reads as TGTGCCAGCAGTGTACGGGGACTTCGTAATCAGCCCCAGCATTTT. V and J are TRBV2 and TRBJ1-5; maybe TRBD1 (5 bases). The CDR3 extends over 15 amino acids. V was cut by 4 bases and J by 4 bases, with 14 bases left in between. Germline V lookup: CDR1 SNHLY, CDR2 FYNNEI.

V is TRBV19 and J is TRBJ2-2, with a weak D call TRBD1 (6 bases). The CDR3 consists of 12 residues. Germline CDR1 reads LNHDA; CDR2 reads SQIVND (reference sequence). V gave up 11 bases and J gave up 6 bases, with 13 bases separating them. The CDR3 spells CAGDRIPGELFF. The CDR3 nucleotides read TGTGCCGGAGACAGGATCCCCGGGGAGCTGTTTTTT.

CDR3 sequence reads: CASSSGNTGHVNTEAFF. For the CDR3, the DNA is TGTGCCAGCAGCTCCGGGAATACGGGACATGTGAACACTGAAGCTTTCTTT. The rearrangement joins TRBV5-6 to TRBJ1-1; TRBD1 is a possible D gene (6 bases). Germline CDR1 SGHDT, CDR2 YYEEEE. Trimming left V 3 bases short and J 0 bases short, with 18 bases between. The CDR3 extends over 17 amino acids.

In nucleotides, the CDR3 is TGTGCCAGCAGACAAAGTCTGGGGGCGGACACTGAAGCTTTCTTT. Its translation is CASRQSLGADTEAFF. The rearrangement joins TRBV11-1 to TRBJ1-1; TRBD1 might be the D (6 bases). V gave up 6 bases and J gave up 3 bases, with 17 bases separating them. This CDR3 spans 15 amino acids. Germline V CDR1 and CDR2: SGHAT, FQDESV (reference sequence).

The CDR3 DNA is TGCGCCAGCAGCTCCGGGACTGGTTGGGCAGATACGCAGTATTTT. Translating gives CASSSGTGWADTQYF. J is TRBJ2-3 and V is TRBV5-1, with D perhaps matching TRBD2 (6 bases). Trimming shortened V by 3 bases and J by 4 bases, and 15 bases separated the two germline ends. The CDR3 contains 15 residues. Germline loops: CDR1 SGHRS, CDR2 YFSETQ.

The chain carries TRBV6-6 and TRBJ2-2, with TRBD2 as a possible D gene (6 bases). Trimming took 8 bases from V and 3 from J, leaving 10 bases between them. The CDR3 loop spans 13 amino acids. Germline CDR1 reads MNHNY; CDR2 reads SVGAGI (reference sequence). CDR3 coding DNA: TGTGCCAGCGCCTCTAGCGACACCGGGGAGCTGTTTTTT. Amino acid sequence: CASASSDTGELFF.

This clone was seen once. The rearrangement uses TRBV27 and TRBJ2-5; possibly TRBD1 for D (5 bases). Germline V gene data show CDR1 as MNHEY and CDR2 as SMNVEV (reference sequence). Deletions cut 5 bases from V and 4 bases from J, with 20 bases between. The CDR3 length is 16 residues. In DNA form, the CDR3 reads TGTGCCAGCAGTCAAAGTCTCAGGGTTATCCCAGAGACCCAGTACTTC. Its protein product is CASSQSLRVIPETQYF.

The J gene is TRBJ2-1, the V gene TRBV7-9; perhaps TRBD1 as D (5 bases). The CDR3 has 14 residues. Germline V gene sequence: CDR1 SEHNR, CDR2 FQNEAQ (reference sequence). V lost 5 bases, J lost 8 bases, and 16 bases lay in between. The CDR3 DNA follows: TGTGCCAGCAGCCTATGGGGCAGGGATCATGAGCAGTTCTTC. Its protein is CASSLWGRDHEQFF.